This is a list of T cell receptor beta chains from one sample in a study of pediatric ulcerative colitis. Measured with immunoSEQ multiplex PCR; TCRdb has only the in-frame clones, and not every one. The sample has roughly 54,000 clones, over 70% seen once; the top ten hold around 1.5%. Sequences were obtained from blood. These TCRs come from a boy aged 5-17 years who was a control in a study of pediatric ulcerative colitis. CDR3s include the opening cysteine and the closing phenylalanine or tryptophan. Each record gives: J gene, V gene, D gene, clone size, CDR3 protein, CDR3 DNA. D genes are given only for firm matches. Clone size is not always given. Where it is, it says once, few, many or a class for expanded clones.

J gene: TRBJ1-4
V gene: TRBV25-1
D gene: TRBD1
clone size: NA
CDR3 protein: CASSESRGLGEKLFF
CDR3 DNA: TGTGCCAGCAGTGAATCGAGGGGGCTAGGTGAAAAACTGTTTTTT

J gene: TRBJ2-1
V gene: TRBV7-8
D gene: NA
clone size: once
CDR3 protein: CASSSQTEGDEQFF
CDR3 DNA: TGTGCCAGCAGCTCCCAGACCGAAGGCGATGAGCAGTTCTTC

J gene: TRBJ1-5
V gene: TRBV6-5
D gene: NA
clone size: NA
CDR3 protein: CASSYRMESAQHF
CDR3 DNA: TGTGCCAGCAGTTACAGGATGGAATCAGCCCAGCATTTT

J gene: TRBJ1-5
V gene: TRBV7-3
D gene: NA
clone size: NA
CDR3 protein: CASSVGQGQPQHF
CDR3 DNA: TGTGCCAGCAGCGTTGGCCAGGGCCAGCCCCAGCATTTT

J gene: TRBJ2-3
V gene: TRBV7-9
D gene: NA
clone size: few
CDR3 protein: CASSLDTSNPSTDTQYF
CDR3 DNA: TGTGCCAGCAGCTTAGATACTAGTAACCCTAGCACAGATACGCAGTATTTT

J gene: TRBJ1-1
V gene: TRBV18
D gene: TRBD1
clone size: NA
CDR3 protein: CASSTFRDSSNTEAFF
CDR3 DNA: TGTGCCAGCTCAACATTCCGGGACAGCTCGAACACTGAAGCTTTCTTT

J gene: TRBJ2-7
V gene: TRBV5-4
D gene: NA
clone size: NA
CDR3 protein: CASSLPGQRYSYEQYF
CDR3 DNA: TGTGCCAGCAGCTTGCCCGGACAGAGATACAGCTACGAGCAGTACTTC

J gene: TRBJ1-2
V gene: TRBV25-1
D gene: TRBD1
clone size: NA
CDR3 protein: CASSEPGTGSYGYTF
CDR3 DNA: TGTGCCAGCAGTGAGCCCGGGACAGGGAGCTATGGCTACACCTTC

J gene: TRBJ1-1
V gene: TRBV7-6
D gene: TRBD1
clone size: NA
CDR3 protein: CASSGQGIADTEAFF
CDR3 DNA: TGTGCCAGCAGCGGACAGGGAATCGCGGACACTGAAGCTTTCTTT

J gene: TRBJ2-3
V gene: TRBV5-1
D gene: TRBD2
clone size: NA
CDR3 protein: CASSSQPGLAGVGTDTQYF
CDR3 DNA: TGCGCCAGCAGCTCGCAGCCGGGACTAGCGGGAGTCGGCACAGATACGCAGTATTTT

J gene: TRBJ2-3
V gene: TRBV5-1
D gene: NA
clone size: NA
CDR3 protein: CASTWGAYTDTQYF
CDR3 DNA: TGCGCCAGCACCTGGGGGGCCTACACAGATACGCAGTATTTT

J gene: TRBJ2-7
V gene: TRBV5-1
D gene: NA
clone size: few
CDR3 protein: CASSLDVSSYEQYF
CDR3 DNA: TGCGCCAGCAGCTTGGACGTAAGCTCCTACGAGCAGTACTTC

J gene: TRBJ2-5
V gene: TRBV18
D gene: TRBD2
clone size: once
CDR3 protein: CASSPPSGGPQETQYF
CDR3 DNA: TGTGCCAGCTCACCACCGAGCGGGGGACCCCAAGAGACCCAGTACTTC

J gene: TRBJ2-2
V gene: TRBV4-1
D gene: TRBD2
clone size: NA
CDR3 protein: CASSPPAGGATGELFF
CDR3 DNA: TGCGCCAGCAGCCCCCCGGCGGGGGGAGCCACCGGGGAGCTGTTTTTT

J gene: TRBJ1-2
V gene: TRBV7-6
D gene: TRBD1
clone size: few
CDR3 protein: CASSPSGQPNYGYTF
CDR3 DNA: TGTGCCAGCAGCCCGTCGGGACAGCCTAACTATGGCTACACCTTC

J gene: TRBJ2-5
V gene: TRBV20-1
D gene: NA
clone size: once
CDR3 protein: CRSGGGETQYF
CDR3 DNA: TGCAGATCAGGGGGGGGAGAGACCCAGTACTTC

J gene: TRBJ1-4
V gene: TRBV7-8
D gene: NA
clone size: NA
CDR3 protein: CASSLEGNEKLFF
CDR3 DNA: TGTGCCAGCAGCCTTGAGGGGAATGAAAAACTGTTTTTT

J gene: TRBJ2-7
V gene: TRBV27
D gene: NA
clone size: NA
CDR3 protein: CASKLLTGSVYEQYF
CDR3 DNA: TGTGCCAGCAAGCTCCTGACGGGCTCTGTCTACGAGCAGTACTTC

J gene: TRBJ1-1
V gene: TRBV18
D gene: NA
clone size: NA
CDR3 protein: CASSPRQFRDSHTEAFF
CDR3 DNA: TGTGCCAGCTCACCACGGCAATTCAGGGATTCGCACACTGAAGCTTTCTTT

J gene: TRBJ2-1
V gene: TRBV2
D gene: TRBD2
clone size: NA
CDR3 protein: CASSLGREVYNEQFF
CDR3 DNA: TGTGCCAGCAGTCTGGGGCGGGAGGTGTACAATGAGCAGTTCTTC

J gene: TRBJ2-1
V gene: TRBV5-1
D gene: NA
clone size: NA
CDR3 protein: CASSFTLPKNGEQFF
CDR3 DNA: TGCGCCAGCAGCTTTACACTCCCCAAGAATGGTGAGCAGTTCTTC

J gene: TRBJ2-1
V gene: TRBV19
D gene: NA
clone size: NA
CDR3 protein: CASSIGWEAEQFF
CDR3 DNA: TGTGCCAGTAGTATAGGGTGGGAGGCTGAGCAGTTCTTC

J gene: TRBJ2-2
V gene: TRBV5-1
D gene: NA
clone size: NA
CDR3 protein: CASSLVETGTYTGELFF
CDR3 DNA: TGCGCCAGCAGCTTGGTAGAAACAGGGACATACACCGGGGAGCTGTTTTTT

J gene: TRBJ1-5
V gene: TRBV7-2
D gene: NA
clone size: medium-sized
CDR3 protein: CASSLGGAGPQPQHF
CDR3 DNA: TGTGCCAGCAGCTTAGGCGGGGCAGGGCCTCAGCCCCAGCATTTT

J gene: TRBJ1-2
V gene: TRBV6-1
D gene: TRBD1
clone size: NA
CDR3 protein: CASTLDRGDYGYTF
CDR3 DNA: TGTGCCAGCACCCTGGACAGGGGGGACTATGGCTACACCTTC

J gene: TRBJ1-5
V gene: TRBV27
D gene: TRBD1
clone size: NA
CDR3 protein: CASSLLPGQGISQPQHF
CDR3 DNA: TGTGCCAGCAGTTTGTTACCGGGACAGGGAATAAGTCAGCCCCAGCATTTT

J gene: TRBJ2-2
V gene: TRBV11-3
D gene: NA
clone size: NA
CDR3 protein: CASSNTRSTGELFF
CDR3 DNA: TGTGCCAGCAGCAACACTAGGAGCACCGGGGAGCTGTTTTTT

J gene: TRBJ1-2
V gene: TRBV6-6
D gene: TRBD1
clone size: NA
CDR3 protein: CASSYAGGSYGYTF
CDR3 DNA: TGTGCCAGCAGTTACGCAGGGGGGAGCTATGGCTACACCTTC

J gene: TRBJ2-1
V gene: TRBV27
D gene: NA
clone size: NA
CDR3 protein: CASSLWPNNEQFF
CDR3 DNA: TGTGCCAGCAGTTTATGGCCAAACAATGAGCAGTTCTTC

J gene: TRBJ1-2
V gene: TRBV27
D gene: NA
clone size: NA
CDR3 protein: CASKSGAGGGYTF
CDR3 DNA: TGTGCCAGCAAATCTGGTGCCGGGGGGGGCTACACCTTC

J gene: TRBJ2-6
V gene: TRBV30
D gene: NA
clone size: NA
CDR3 protein: CAWILVGSGANVLTF
CDR3 DNA: TGTGCCTGGATATTGGTGGGCTCTGGGGCCAACGTCCTGACTTTC

J gene: TRBJ1-2
V gene: TRBV30
D gene: TRBD1
clone size: NA
CDR3 protein: CAALARGSSGYTF
CDR3 DNA: TGTGCCGCCCTGGCCAGGGGGTCGTCTGGCTACACCTTC

J gene: TRBJ2-5
V gene: TRBV10-3
D gene: NA
clone size: NA
CDR3 protein: CAISDAITGSQYF
CDR3 DNA: TGTGCCATCAGTGACGCGATCACGGGGTCCCAGTACTTC

J gene: TRBJ1-2
V gene: TRBV6-5
D gene: NA
clone size: NA
CDR3 protein: CASSIRPDLVGYTF
CDR3 DNA: TGTGCCAGCAGCATCCGTCCGGACCTAGTGGGCTACACCTTC

J gene: TRBJ1-4
V gene: TRBV7-2
D gene: NA
clone size: NA
CDR3 protein: CASSTGEKEKLFF
CDR3 DNA: TGTGCCAGCAGCACGGGAGAGAAGGAAAAACTGTTTTTT